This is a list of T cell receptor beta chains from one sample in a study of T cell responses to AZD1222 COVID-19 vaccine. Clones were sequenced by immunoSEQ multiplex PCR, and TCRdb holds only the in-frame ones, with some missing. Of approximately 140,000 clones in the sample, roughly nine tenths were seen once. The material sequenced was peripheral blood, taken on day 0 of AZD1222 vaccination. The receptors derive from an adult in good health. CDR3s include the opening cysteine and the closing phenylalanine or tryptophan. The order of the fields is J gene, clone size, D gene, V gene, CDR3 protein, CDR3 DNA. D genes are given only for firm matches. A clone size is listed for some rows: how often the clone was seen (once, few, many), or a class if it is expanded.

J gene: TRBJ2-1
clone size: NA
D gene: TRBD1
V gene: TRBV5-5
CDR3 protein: CASSLRQGLVNEQFF
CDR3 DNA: TGTGCCAGCAGCTTGAGACAGGGGTTAGTAAATGAGCAGTTCTTC

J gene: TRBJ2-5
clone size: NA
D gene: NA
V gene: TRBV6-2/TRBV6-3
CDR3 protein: CASSYSGSAPKALETQYF
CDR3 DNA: TGTGCCAGCAGTTACTCGGGCTCAGCCCCTAAAGCGCTCGAGACCCAGTACTTC

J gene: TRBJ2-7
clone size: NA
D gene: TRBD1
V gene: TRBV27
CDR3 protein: CASREDPGQGYEQYF
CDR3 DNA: TGTGCCAGCCGAGAGGACCCGGGACAGGGTTACGAGCAGTACTTC

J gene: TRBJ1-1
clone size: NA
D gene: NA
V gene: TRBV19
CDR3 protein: CASSIVGGFGGTEAFF
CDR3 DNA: TGTGCCAGTAGTATAGTGGGGGGATTCGGCGGCACTGAAGCTTTCTTT

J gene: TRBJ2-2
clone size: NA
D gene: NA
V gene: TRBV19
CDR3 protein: CASSIPGSTGELFF
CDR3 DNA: TGTGCCAGTAGTATCCCAGGGTCCACCGGGGAGCTGTTTTTT

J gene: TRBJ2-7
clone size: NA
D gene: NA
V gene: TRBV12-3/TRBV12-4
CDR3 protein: CASSLGGEQYF
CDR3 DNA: TGTGCCAGCAGCCTAGGGGGCGAGCAGTACTTC

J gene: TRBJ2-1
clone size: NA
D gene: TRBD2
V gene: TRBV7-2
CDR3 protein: CASSLIWTSAYNEQFF
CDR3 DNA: TGTGCCAGCAGCTTAATATGGACTAGCGCTTACAATGAGCAGTTCTTC

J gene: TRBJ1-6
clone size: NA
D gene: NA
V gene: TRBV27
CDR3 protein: CASSLESWSSPLHF
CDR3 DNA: TGTGCCAGCAGTTTGGAGTCGTGGAGTTCACCCCTCCACTTT

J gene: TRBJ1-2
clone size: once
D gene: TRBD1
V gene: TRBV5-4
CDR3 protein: CASSLGDRRNYGYTF
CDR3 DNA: TGTGCCAGCAGCTTGGGGGACAGGAGAAACTATGGCTACACCTTC

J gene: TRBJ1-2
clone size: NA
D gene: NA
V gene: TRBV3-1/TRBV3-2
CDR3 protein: CASSHIQGPYGYTF
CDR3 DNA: TGTGCCAGCAGCCATATACAGGGACCCTATGGCTACACCTTC

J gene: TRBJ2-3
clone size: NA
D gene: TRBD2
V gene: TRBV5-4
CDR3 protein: CASSLGTSSAGTDTQYF
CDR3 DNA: TGTGCCAGCAGCCTCGGGACTAGCTCGGCGGGCACAGATACGCAGTATTTT

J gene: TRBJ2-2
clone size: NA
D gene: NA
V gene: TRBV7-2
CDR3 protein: CASSSDNTGELFF
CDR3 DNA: TGTGCCAGCAGCTCAGACAACACCGGGGAGCTGTTTTTT

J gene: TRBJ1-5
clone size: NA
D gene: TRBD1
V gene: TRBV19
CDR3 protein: CASSILSGGRNQPQHF
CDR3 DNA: TGTGCCAGTAGTATTCTGTCAGGGGGGCGCAATCAGCCCCAGCATTTT

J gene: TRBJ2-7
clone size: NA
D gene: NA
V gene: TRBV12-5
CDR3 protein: CASGFGRDAYEQYF
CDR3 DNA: TGTGCTAGTGGATTCGGCCGAGACGCCTACGAGCAGTACTTC

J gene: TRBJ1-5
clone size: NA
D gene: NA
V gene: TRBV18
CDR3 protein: CASSPPDSNQPQHF
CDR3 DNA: TGTGCCAGCTCACCACCTGATAGCAATCAGCCCCAGCATTTT

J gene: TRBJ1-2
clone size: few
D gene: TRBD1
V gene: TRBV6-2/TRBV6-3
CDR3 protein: CASSYGGQDLYGYTF
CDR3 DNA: TGTGCCAGCAGTTACGGGGGACAGGACCTCTATGGCTACACCTTC

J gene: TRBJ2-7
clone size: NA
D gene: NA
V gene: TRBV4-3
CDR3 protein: CASSQMSAAGYYEQYF
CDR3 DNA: TGCGCCAGCAGCCAAATGTCCGCTGCAGGATATTACGAGCAGTACTTC

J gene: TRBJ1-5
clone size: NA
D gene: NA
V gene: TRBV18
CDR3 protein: CASSPLAQGGQPQHF
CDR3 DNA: TGTGCCAGCTCACCATTGGCACAGGGTGGTCAGCCCCAGCATTTT